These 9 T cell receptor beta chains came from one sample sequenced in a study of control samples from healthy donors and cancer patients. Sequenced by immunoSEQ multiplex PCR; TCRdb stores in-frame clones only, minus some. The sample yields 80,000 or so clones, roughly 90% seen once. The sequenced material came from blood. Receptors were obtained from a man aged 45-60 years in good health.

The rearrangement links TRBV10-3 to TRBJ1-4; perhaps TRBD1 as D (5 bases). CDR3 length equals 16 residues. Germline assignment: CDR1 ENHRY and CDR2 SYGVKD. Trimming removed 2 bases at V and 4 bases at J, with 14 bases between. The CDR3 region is CAISEGAGGNNEKLFF. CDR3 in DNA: TGTGCCATCAGTGAGGGGGCGGGAGGCAATAATGAAAAACTGTTTTTT.

The CDR3 DNA reads TGTGCCAGCAGCCAAGGTGAGACAGGGGATGAAAAACTGTTTTTT. This sequence encodes CASSQGETGDEKLFF. The chain is built from TRBV4-2 and TRBJ1-4; the match to TRBD1 covers 8 bases. V was clipped by 1 base and J by 6 bases; unmatched bases: 4. This CDR3 has 15 amino acids. The germline V gene has CDR1 LGHNA and CDR2 YNFKEQ.

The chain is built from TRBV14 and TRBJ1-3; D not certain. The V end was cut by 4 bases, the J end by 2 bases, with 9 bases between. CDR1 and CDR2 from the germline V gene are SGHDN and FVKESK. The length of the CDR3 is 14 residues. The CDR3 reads CASSRTVTGNTIYF. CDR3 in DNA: TGTGCCAGCAGCCGTACGGTTACTGGAAACACCATATATTTT.

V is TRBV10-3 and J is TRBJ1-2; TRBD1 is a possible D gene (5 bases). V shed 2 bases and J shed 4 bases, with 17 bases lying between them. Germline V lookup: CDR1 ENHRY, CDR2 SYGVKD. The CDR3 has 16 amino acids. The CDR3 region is CAISEGGGTAGYGYTF. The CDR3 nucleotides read TGTGCCATCAGTGAGGGGGGAGGCACGGCCGGCTATGGCTACACCTTC.

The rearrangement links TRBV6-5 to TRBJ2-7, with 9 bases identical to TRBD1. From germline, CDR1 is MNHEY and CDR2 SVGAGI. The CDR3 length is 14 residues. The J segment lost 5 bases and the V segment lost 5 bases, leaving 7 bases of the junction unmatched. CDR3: CASSPRDRVNEQYF. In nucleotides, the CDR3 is TGTGCCAGCAGTCCCCGGGACAGGGTAAACGAGCAGTACTTC.

The CDR3: CASSRVGGPDEQFF. The CDR3 DNA reads TGTGCCAGCAGCCGTGTCGGGGGGCCAGATGAGCAGTTCTTC. The V call is TRBV7-9, the J call TRBJ2-1; tentative D call: TRBD2 (7 bases). CDR1 and CDR2 from the germline V gene are SEHNR and FQNEAQ (reference sequence). This CDR3 region has 14 residues. Trimming removed 5 bases from V and 8 bases from J, with 16 bases in between. The whole variable domain, remainder taken from reference TRBV7-9 and TRBJ2-1, is DTGVSQNPRHKITKRGQNVTFRCDPISEHNRLYWYRQTLGQGPEFLTYFQNEAQLEKSRLLSDRFSAERPKGSFSTLEIQRTEQGDSAMYLCASSRVGGPDEQFFGPGTRLTVL.

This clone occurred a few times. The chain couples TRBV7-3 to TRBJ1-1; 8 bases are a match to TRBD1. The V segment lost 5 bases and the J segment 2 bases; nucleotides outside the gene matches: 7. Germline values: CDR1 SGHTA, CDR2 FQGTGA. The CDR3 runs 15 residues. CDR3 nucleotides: TGTGCCAGCAGCCTACAGGGGGGCTATAACACTGAAGCTTTCTTT. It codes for CASSLQGGYNTEAFF.

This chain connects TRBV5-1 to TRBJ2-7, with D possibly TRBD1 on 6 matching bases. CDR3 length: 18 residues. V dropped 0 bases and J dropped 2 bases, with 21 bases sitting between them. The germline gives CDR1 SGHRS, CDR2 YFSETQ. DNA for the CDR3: TGCGCCAGCAGCTTGGGTCCCCGGGACACTCAGTTGACCTACGAGCAGTACTTC. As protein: CASSLGPRDTQLTYEQYF.

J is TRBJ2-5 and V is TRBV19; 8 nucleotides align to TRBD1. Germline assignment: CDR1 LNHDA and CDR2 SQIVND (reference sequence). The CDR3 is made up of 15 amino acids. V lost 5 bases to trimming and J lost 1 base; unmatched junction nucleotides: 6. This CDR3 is CASSPRTGPQETQYF. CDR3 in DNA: TGTGCCAGTAGTCCCCGGACAGGGCCCCAAGAGACCCAGTACTTC. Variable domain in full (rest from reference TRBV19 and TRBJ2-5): DGGITQSPKYLFRKEGQNVTLSCEQNLNHDAMYWYRQDPGQGLRLIYYSQIVNDFQKGDIAEGYSVSREKKESFPLTVTSAQKNPTAFYLCASSPRTGPQETQYFGPGTRLLVL.